The rows below give T cell receptor beta chains drawn from one sample of a study of PD-1 blockade in classical Hodgkin lymphoma. Assay used: immunoSEQ multiplex PCR; TCRdb lists only in-frame clones, some missing. This sample carries over 11,000 clones, roughly 80% of them seen once, and the ten largest clones take about a quarter. Sequenced material: peripheral blood mononuclear cells (PBMCs), taken before the second cycle of nivolumab. The receptors derive from a human donor with classical Hodgkin lymphoma. Each CDR3 is given with its conserved first and last residue. The D gene is left open where the match is weak. Expanded clones get a size class; other rows say once, few or many, or leave the size out.

V gene: TRBV5-1
CDR3 length: 16
clone size: NA
J gene: TRBJ2-3
D gene: TRBD1
CDR3 DNA: TGCGCCAGCAGCTTGGCCACAGGGGGACCCACAGATACGCAGTATTTT
CDR3 protein: CASSLATGGPTDTQYF

V gene: TRBV7-8
CDR3 length: 12
clone size: NA
J gene: TRBJ1-2
D gene: NA
CDR3 DNA: TGTGCCAGCAGCTGGGGGAACTATGGCTACACCTTC
CDR3 protein: CASSWGNYGYTF

V gene: TRBV7-2
CDR3 length: 15
clone size: NA
J gene: TRBJ2-7
D gene: TRBD1
CDR3 DNA: TGTGCCAGCAGCTTCACCGGGACAGGGCTCGACGAGCAGTACTTC
CDR3 protein: CASSFTGTGLDEQYF

V gene: TRBV10-1
CDR3 length: 15
clone size: NA
J gene: TRBJ2-2
D gene: NA
CDR3 DNA: TGCGCCAGCAGCTCGACACCGAGAATGACCGGGGAGCTGTTTTTT
CDR3 protein: CASSSTPRMTGELFF

V gene: TRBV4-3
CDR3 length: 13
clone size: NA
J gene: TRBJ1-5
D gene: NA
CDR3 DNA: TGCGCCAGCAGCCAAGATGGCAATCAGCCCCAGCATTTT
CDR3 protein: CASSQDGNQPQHF

V gene: TRBV6-1
CDR3 length: 12
clone size: NA
J gene: TRBJ1-5
D gene: NA
CDR3 DNA: TGTGCCAGCAGTGAAGAGTATCAGCCCCAGCATTTT
CDR3 protein: CASSEEYQPQHF

V gene: TRBV9
CDR3 length: 16
clone size: NA
J gene: TRBJ2-5
D gene: TRBD1
CDR3 DNA: TGTGCCAGCAGCGCCGATGGGACAGGGGCAGGGGAGACCCAGTACTTC
CDR3 protein: CASSADGTGAGETQYF

V gene: TRBV29-1
CDR3 length: 14
clone size: NA
J gene: TRBJ1-5
D gene: NA
CDR3 DNA: TGCAGCGTTATGATATGGGGAAACAATCAGCCCCAGCATTTT
CDR3 protein: CSVMIWGNNQPQHF

V gene: TRBV7-9
CDR3 length: 12
clone size: NA
J gene: TRBJ2-7
D gene: TRBD1
CDR3 DNA: TGTGCCAGCAGCGCACAGGGGTACGAGCAGTACTTC
CDR3 protein: CASSAQGYEQYF

V gene: TRBV2
CDR3 length: 14
clone size: NA
J gene: TRBJ2-2
D gene: TRBD1
CDR3 DNA: TGTGCCAGCAATGGACAGGGTCCGGCCGGGGAGCTGTTTTTT
CDR3 protein: CASNGQGPAGELFF

V gene: TRBV5-4
CDR3 length: 14
clone size: NA
J gene: TRBJ2-7
D gene: NA
CDR3 DNA: TGTGCCAGCAGCTTGGGCGGACTAATCTACGAGCAGTACTTC
CDR3 protein: CASSLGGLIYEQYF

V gene: TRBV27
CDR3 length: 14
clone size: few
J gene: TRBJ1-5
D gene: NA
CDR3 DNA: TGTGCCAGCAGTTTGTTCTTTAGCAATCAGCCCCAGCATTTT
CDR3 protein: CASSLFFSNQPQHF

V gene: TRBV7-4
CDR3 length: 15
clone size: NA
J gene: TRBJ1-2
D gene: NA
CDR3 DNA: TGTGCCAGCAGCTTAGCACGGGGAACCAACTATGGCTACACCTTC
CDR3 protein: CASSLARGTNYGYTF

V gene: TRBV7-9
CDR3 length: 15
clone size: NA
J gene: TRBJ2-1
D gene: NA
CDR3 DNA: TGCGCCAGCAGCCAAGCTAGATATAGTGGCAATGAGCAGTTCTTC
CDR3 protein: CASSQARYSGNEQFF

V gene: TRBV2
CDR3 length: 14
clone size: few
J gene: TRBJ2-7
D gene: TRBD2
CDR3 DNA: TGTGCCAGCAGTGACTGGGGACTAGGGGTCGAGCAGTACTTC
CDR3 protein: CASSDWGLGVEQYF

V gene: TRBV5-8
CDR3 length: 13
clone size: NA
J gene: TRBJ2-1
D gene: TRBD1
CDR3 DNA: TGTGCCAGCAGGTGGACAGGGTTCAATGAGCAGTTCTTC
CDR3 protein: CASRWTGFNEQFF

V gene: TRBV5-6
CDR3 length: 15
clone size: NA
J gene: TRBJ1-1
D gene: TRBD1
CDR3 DNA: TGTGCCACCTGCAGGTGGGGACAGAGAAACACTGAAGCTTTCTTT
CDR3 protein: CATCRWGQRNTEAFF

V gene: TRBV18
CDR3 length: 14
clone size: NA
J gene: TRBJ1-5
D gene: NA
CDR3 DNA: TGTGCCAGCTCACCAAGCAGGGCCAATCAGCCCCAGCATTTT
CDR3 protein: CASSPSRANQPQHF

V gene: TRBV10-3
CDR3 length: 15
clone size: NA
J gene: TRBJ1-3
D gene: NA
CDR3 DNA: TGTGCCATCAGAGACCCGGGACGCTCTGGAAACACCATATATTTT
CDR3 protein: CAIRDPGRSGNTIYF

V gene: TRBV7-2
CDR3 length: 14
clone size: NA
J gene: TRBJ2-7
D gene: TRBD1
CDR3 DNA: TGTGCCAGCAGCTCGGGACAGGGGATCTACGAGCAGTACTTC
CDR3 protein: CASSSGQGIYEQYF

V gene: TRBV28
CDR3 length: 14
clone size: NA
J gene: TRBJ1-1
D gene: NA
CDR3 DNA: TGTGCCAGCATGGTGCAGGGACCGAACACTGAAGCTTTCTTT
CDR3 protein: CASMVQGPNTEAFF

V gene: TRBV18
CDR3 length: 17
clone size: NA
J gene: TRBJ2-5
D gene: NA
CDR3 DNA: TGTGCCAGCTCACCAGTCTCGCGGTCCCCGAGTGAGGGGGTTAAGTACTTC
CDR3 protein: CASSPVSRSPSEGVKYF

V gene: TRBV30
CDR3 length: 12
clone size: NA
J gene: TRBJ2-1
D gene: NA
CDR3 DNA: TGTGCCTGGAGTTTGGGTATTCGGGAGCAGTTCTTC
CDR3 protein: CAWSLGIREQFF

V gene: TRBV27
CDR3 length: 14
clone size: once
J gene: TRBJ2-5
D gene: NA
CDR3 DNA: TGTGCCAGCAGTTTAATCTGGGGTTGGGAGACCCAGTACTTC
CDR3 protein: CASSLIWGWETQYF

V gene: TRBV5-4
CDR3 length: 18
clone size: NA
J gene: TRBJ1-4
D gene: NA
CDR3 DNA: TGTGCCAGCAGCTTGACCCGGGACCGATATACAACTAATGAAAAACTGTTTTTT
CDR3 protein: CASSLTRDRYTTNEKLFF

V gene: TRBV19
CDR3 length: 17
clone size: NA
J gene: TRBJ1-2
D gene: TRBD1
CDR3 DNA: TGTGCCAGTAGTATTTTATTGGGACAGGGTTTTTACTATGGCTACACCTTC
CDR3 protein: CASSILLGQGFYYGYTF

V gene: TRBV19
CDR3 length: 14
clone size: NA
J gene: TRBJ2-7
D gene: NA
CDR3 DNA: TGTGCCAGTAGTATACCCCGGAGGGTCTACGAGCAGTACTTC
CDR3 protein: CASSIPRRVYEQYF

V gene: TRBV4-3
CDR3 length: 13
clone size: NA
J gene: TRBJ2-2
D gene: NA
CDR3 DNA: TGCGCCAGCAGCCAAGTATATACCGGGGAGCTGTTTTTT
CDR3 protein: CASSQVYTGELFF

V gene: TRBV11-2
CDR3 length: 14
clone size: NA
J gene: TRBJ2-5
D gene: NA
CDR3 DNA: TGTGCCAGCAGCCCGGGCGGCTGGGGCGAGACCCAGTACTTC
CDR3 protein: CASSPGGWGETQYF

V gene: TRBV19
CDR3 length: 15
clone size: NA
J gene: TRBJ2-1
D gene: TRBD2
CDR3 DNA: TGTGCCAGTAGTAAGCTAGCGGGAGTTTACAATGAGCAGTTCTTC
CDR3 protein: CASSKLAGVYNEQFF

V gene: TRBV6-6
CDR3 length: 14
clone size: NA
J gene: TRBJ2-5
D gene: TRBD1
CDR3 DNA: TGTGCCAGCAGTTTGGGCAGGGGGCCTGAGACCCAGTACTTC
CDR3 protein: CASSLGRGPETQYF

V gene: TRBV7-9
CDR3 length: 14
clone size: NA
J gene: TRBJ2-3
D gene: TRBD1
CDR3 DNA: TGTGCCAGCAGGAATACAGGGGGCGCAGATACGCAGTATTTT
CDR3 protein: CASRNTGGADTQYF

V gene: TRBV6-5
CDR3 length: 11
clone size: few
J gene: TRBJ2-2
D gene: NA
CDR3 DNA: TGTGCCAGCAGTTCGGTCGGGGAGCTGTTTTTT
CDR3 protein: CASSSVGELFF

V gene: TRBV7-8
CDR3 length: 17
clone size: NA
J gene: TRBJ2-7
D gene: TRBD2
CDR3 DNA: TGTGCCAGCAGCTTAGTAATGCCTAGCGGGGGGGCTTACGAGCAGTACTTC
CDR3 protein: CASSLVMPSGGAYEQYF

V gene: TRBV7-2
CDR3 length: 14
clone size: once
J gene: TRBJ2-1
D gene: NA
CDR3 DNA: TGTGCCAGCAGCTTAGAGAGCGTAGCCTCTGAGCAGTTCTTC
CDR3 protein: CASSLESVASEQFF

V gene: TRBV6-6
CDR3 length: 13
clone size: NA
J gene: TRBJ1-2
D gene: NA
CDR3 DNA: TGTGCCAGCAGTTACACTCAGGGTCATGGCTACACCTTC
CDR3 protein: CASSYTQGHGYTF

V gene: TRBV10-2
CDR3 length: 16
clone size: NA
J gene: TRBJ2-5
D gene: TRBD2
CDR3 DNA: TGCGCCAGCCAGGGAGTACTAGCGGGGGCCGTTGGGGCCCAGTACTTC
CDR3 protein: CASQGVLAGAVGAQYF

V gene: TRBV5-6
CDR3 length: 15
clone size: NA
J gene: TRBJ1-1
D gene: TRBD1
CDR3 DNA: TGTGCCAGCAGCGTCCAGATGACAGGGCGAACTGAAGCTTTCTTT
CDR3 protein: CASSVQMTGRTEAFF

V gene: TRBV19
CDR3 length: 15
clone size: NA
J gene: TRBJ2-3
D gene: NA
CDR3 DNA: TGTGCCAGTAGTATAGCGGGACTGCGCACAGATACGCAGTATTTT
CDR3 protein: CASSIAGLRTDTQYF

V gene: TRBV7-2
CDR3 length: 14
clone size: NA
J gene: TRBJ1-2
D gene: TRBD1
CDR3 DNA: TGTGCCAGCAGCTTAGTGGGGACAGAGTATGGCTACACCTTC
CDR3 protein: CASSLVGTEYGYTF

V gene: TRBV27
CDR3 length: 16
clone size: NA
J gene: TRBJ2-1
D gene: NA
CDR3 DNA: TGTGCCAGCAGTTTCCCTATATGGGACAATTGGGATGAGCAGTTCTTC
CDR3 protein: CASSFPIWDNWDEQFF

V gene: TRBV9
CDR3 length: 16
clone size: NA
J gene: TRBJ2-2
D gene: TRBD1
CDR3 DNA: TGTGCCAGCAGCGTGGGACAGGGGGCTGGTACCGGGGAGCTGTTTTTT
CDR3 protein: CASSVGQGAGTGELFF

V gene: TRBV21-1
CDR3 length: 18
clone size: NA
J gene: TRBJ2-7
D gene: NA
CDR3 DNA: TGTGCCAGCAGCAAAAGTCGTTATCCCGGGACAGACTCCTACGAGCAGTACTTC
CDR3 protein: CASSKSRYPGTDSYEQYF

V gene: TRBV4-1
CDR3 length: 19
clone size: NA
J gene: TRBJ2-1
D gene: TRBD2
CDR3 DNA: TGCGCCAGCAGCCCACGCAAGCCGGGACTAGCGGGGGGGCCCAATGAGCAGTTCTTC
CDR3 protein: CASSPRKPGLAGGPNEQFF

V gene: TRBV5-1
CDR3 length: 16
clone size: NA
J gene: TRBJ2-5
D gene: TRBD2
CDR3 DNA: TGCGCCAGCAGCTTGGGTCCTAGCGGGGTGCAAGAGACCCAGTACTTC
CDR3 protein: CASSLGPSGVQETQYF

V gene: TRBV7-9
CDR3 length: 17
clone size: large
J gene: TRBJ1-3
D gene: TRBD1
CDR3 DNA: TGTGCCAGCAGCCCGATTCCGGGACAGGGGACTGGAAACACCATATATTTT
CDR3 protein: CASSPIPGQGTGNTIYF

V gene: TRBV28
CDR3 length: 14
clone size: NA
J gene: TRBJ2-4
D gene: TRBD1
CDR3 DNA: TGTGCCAGCAGTTTAAGACAGGGGGAAAACATTCAGTACTTC
CDR3 protein: CASSLRQGENIQYF

V gene: TRBV19
CDR3 length: 15
clone size: NA
J gene: TRBJ2-1
D gene: NA
CDR3 DNA: TGTGCCAGTAGTATAGGTGGGGTTACCGGCAATGAGCAGTTCTTC
CDR3 protein: CASSIGGVTGNEQFF

V gene: TRBV7-9
CDR3 length: 16
clone size: NA
J gene: TRBJ1-4
D gene: NA
CDR3 DNA: TGTGCCAGCAGCTTAGCGAGACAGTTCCTGAATGAAAAACTGTTTTTT
CDR3 protein: CASSLARQFLNEKLFF